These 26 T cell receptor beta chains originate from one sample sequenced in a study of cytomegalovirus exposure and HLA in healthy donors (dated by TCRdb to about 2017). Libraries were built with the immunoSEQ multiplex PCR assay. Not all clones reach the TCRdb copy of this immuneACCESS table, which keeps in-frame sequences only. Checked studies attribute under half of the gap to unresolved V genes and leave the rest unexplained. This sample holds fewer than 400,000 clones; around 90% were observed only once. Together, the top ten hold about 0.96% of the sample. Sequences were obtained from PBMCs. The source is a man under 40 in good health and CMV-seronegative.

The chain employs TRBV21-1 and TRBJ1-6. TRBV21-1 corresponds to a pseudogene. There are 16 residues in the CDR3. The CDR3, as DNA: TGTGCCAGCAGAAACTCCCAATTCTCAAAAAATTCACCCCTCCACTTT. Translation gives CASRNSQFSKNSPLHF.

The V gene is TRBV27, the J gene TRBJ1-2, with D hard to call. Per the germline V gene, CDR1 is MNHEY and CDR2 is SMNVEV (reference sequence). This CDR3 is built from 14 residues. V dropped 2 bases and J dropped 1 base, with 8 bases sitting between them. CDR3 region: CASSLGRFNYGYTF. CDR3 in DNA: TGTGCCAGCAGTTTAGGCCGATTTAACTATGGCTACACCTTC.

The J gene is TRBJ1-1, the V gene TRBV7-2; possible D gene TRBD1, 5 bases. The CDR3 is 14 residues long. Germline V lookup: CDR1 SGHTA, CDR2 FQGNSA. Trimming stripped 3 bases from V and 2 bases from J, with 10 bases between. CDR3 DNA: TGTGCCAGCAGCTTCGACAGAGCCAACACTGAAGCTTTCTTT. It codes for CASSFDRANTEAFF.

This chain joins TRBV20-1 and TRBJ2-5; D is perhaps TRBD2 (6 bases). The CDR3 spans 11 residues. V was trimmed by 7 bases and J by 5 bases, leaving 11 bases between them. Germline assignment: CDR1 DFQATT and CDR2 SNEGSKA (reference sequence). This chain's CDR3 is CSGGLLETQYF. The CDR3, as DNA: TGCAGTGGGGGACTTTTGGAGACCCAGTACTTC.

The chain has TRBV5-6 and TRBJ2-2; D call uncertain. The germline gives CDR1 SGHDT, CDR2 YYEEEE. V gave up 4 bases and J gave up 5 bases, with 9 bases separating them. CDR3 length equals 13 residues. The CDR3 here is CASSPSGTGELFF. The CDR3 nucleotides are TGTGCCAGCAGCCCCTCAGGAACCGGGGAGCTGTTTTTT.

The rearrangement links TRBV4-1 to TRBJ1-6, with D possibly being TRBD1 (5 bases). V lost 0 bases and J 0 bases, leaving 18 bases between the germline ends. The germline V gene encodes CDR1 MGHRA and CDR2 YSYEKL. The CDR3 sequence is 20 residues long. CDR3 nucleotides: TGCGCCAGCAGCCAAGATTCCCCGCCGGGGGTTCCCTCCTATAATTCACCCCTCCACTTT. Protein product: CASSQDSPPGVPSYNSPLHF.

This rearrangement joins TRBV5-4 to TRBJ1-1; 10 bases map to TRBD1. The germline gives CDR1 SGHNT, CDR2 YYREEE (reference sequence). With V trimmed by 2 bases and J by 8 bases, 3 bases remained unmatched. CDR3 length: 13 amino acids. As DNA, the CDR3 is TGTGCCAGCAGCTTAGGGACAGGGGCGGAAGCTTTCTTT. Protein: CASSLGTGAEAFF.

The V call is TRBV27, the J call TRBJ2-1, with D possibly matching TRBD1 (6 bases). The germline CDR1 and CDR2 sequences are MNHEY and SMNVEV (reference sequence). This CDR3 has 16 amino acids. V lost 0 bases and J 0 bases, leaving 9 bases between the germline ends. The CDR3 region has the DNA TGTGCCAGCAGTTTATCGGGGGCCCTCTCCTACAATGAGCAGTTCTTC. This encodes CASSLSGALSYNEQFF.

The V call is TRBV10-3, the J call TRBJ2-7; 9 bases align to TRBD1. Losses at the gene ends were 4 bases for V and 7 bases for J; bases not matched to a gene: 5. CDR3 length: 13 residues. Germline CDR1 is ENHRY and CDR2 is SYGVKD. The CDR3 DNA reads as TGTGCCATCAGTGGGGGACAGGGACCAGAGCAGTACTTC. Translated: CAISGGQGPEQYF.

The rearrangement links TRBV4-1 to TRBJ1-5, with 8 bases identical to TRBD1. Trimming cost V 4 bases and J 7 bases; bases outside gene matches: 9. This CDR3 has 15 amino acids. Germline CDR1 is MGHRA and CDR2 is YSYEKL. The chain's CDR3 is CASSLNRGSGQPQHF. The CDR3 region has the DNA TGCGCCAGCAGCCTTAACAGGGGGTCGGGCCAGCCCCAGCATTTT.

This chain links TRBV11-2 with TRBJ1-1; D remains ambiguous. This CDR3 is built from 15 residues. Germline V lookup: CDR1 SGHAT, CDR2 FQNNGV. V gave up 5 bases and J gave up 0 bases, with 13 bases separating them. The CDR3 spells CASSRRARVNTEAFF. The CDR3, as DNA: TGTGCCAGCAGCCGGAGGGCCCGGGTGAACACTGAAGCTTTCTTT.

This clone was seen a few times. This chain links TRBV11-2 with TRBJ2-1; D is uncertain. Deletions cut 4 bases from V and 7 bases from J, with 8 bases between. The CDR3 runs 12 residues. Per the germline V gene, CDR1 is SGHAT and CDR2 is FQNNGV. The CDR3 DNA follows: TGTGCCAGCAGCTCAGCGCGTAATGAGCAGTTCTTC. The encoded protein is CASSSARNEQFF.

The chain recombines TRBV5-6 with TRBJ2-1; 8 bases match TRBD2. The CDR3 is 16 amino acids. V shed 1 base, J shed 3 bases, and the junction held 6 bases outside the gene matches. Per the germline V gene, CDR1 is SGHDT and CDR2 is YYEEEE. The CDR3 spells CASSLLSGGGYNEQFF. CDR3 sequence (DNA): TGTGCCAGCAGCTTGCTGAGCGGGGGAGGCTACAATGAGCAGTTCTTC.

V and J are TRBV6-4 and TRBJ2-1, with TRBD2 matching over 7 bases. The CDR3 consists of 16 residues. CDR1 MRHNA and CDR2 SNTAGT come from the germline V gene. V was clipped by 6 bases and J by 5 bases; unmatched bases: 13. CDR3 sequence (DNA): TGTGCCAGCAGCCCAACCTGGGCTAGCGGTGACAATGAGCAGTTCTTC. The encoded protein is CASSPTWASGDNEQFF.

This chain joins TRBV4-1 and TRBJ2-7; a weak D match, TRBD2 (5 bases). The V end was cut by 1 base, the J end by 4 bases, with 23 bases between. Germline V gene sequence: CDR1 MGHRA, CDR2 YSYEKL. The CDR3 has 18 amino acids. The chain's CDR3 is CASSQGFSLSGRVYEQYF. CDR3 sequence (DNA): TGCGCCAGCAGCCAAGGCTTCTCCTTGAGCGGCCGGGTTTACGAGCAGTACTTC.

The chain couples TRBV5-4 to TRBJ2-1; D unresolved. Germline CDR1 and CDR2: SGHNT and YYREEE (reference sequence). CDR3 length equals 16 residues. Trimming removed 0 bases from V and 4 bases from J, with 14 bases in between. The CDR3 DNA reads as TGTGCCAGCAGCTTGGGAAAACTTTTAACTTACAATGAGCAGTTCTTC. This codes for CASSLGKLLTYNEQFF.

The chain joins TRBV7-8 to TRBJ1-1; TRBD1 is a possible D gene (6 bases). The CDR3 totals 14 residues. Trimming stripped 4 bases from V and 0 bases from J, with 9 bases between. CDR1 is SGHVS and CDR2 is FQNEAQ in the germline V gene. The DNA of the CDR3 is TGTGCCAGCAGCTCGGACAGCTTGAACACTGAAGCTTTCTTT. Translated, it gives CASSSDSLNTEAFF.

The DNA of the CDR3 is TGTGCCAGTAGTTCACGGACAGGAGGGCTGGACTACGAGCAGTACTTC. The encoded protein is CASSSRTGGLDYEQYF. V and J are TRBV19 and TRBJ2-7, with D possibly TRBD1 on 7 matching bases. Germline CDR1 is LNHDA and CDR2 is SQIVND (reference sequence). This CDR3 spans 16 amino acids. V gave up 5 bases and J gave up 3 bases, with 20 bases separating them.

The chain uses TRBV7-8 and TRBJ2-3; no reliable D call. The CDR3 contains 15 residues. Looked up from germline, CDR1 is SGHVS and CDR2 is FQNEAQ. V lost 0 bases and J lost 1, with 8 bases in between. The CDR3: CASSLALARTDTQYF. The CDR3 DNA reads TGTGCCAGCAGCTTAGCGTTGGCTCGCACAGATACGCAGTATTTT.

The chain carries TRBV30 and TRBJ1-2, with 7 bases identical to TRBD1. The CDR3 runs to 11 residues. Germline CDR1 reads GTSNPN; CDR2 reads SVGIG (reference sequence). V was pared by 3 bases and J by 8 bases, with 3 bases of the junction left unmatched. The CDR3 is CAWSIGGGYTF. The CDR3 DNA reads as TGTGCCTGGAGCATAGGGGGCGGCTACACCTTC.

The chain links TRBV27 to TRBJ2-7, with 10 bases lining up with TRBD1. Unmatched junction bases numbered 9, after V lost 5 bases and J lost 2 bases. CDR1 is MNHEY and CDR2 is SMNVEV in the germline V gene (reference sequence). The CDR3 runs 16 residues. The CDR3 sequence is CASSPQDRGGPYEQYF. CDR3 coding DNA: TGTGCCAGCAGTCCTCAGGACAGGGGGGGTCCCTACGAGCAGTACTTC.

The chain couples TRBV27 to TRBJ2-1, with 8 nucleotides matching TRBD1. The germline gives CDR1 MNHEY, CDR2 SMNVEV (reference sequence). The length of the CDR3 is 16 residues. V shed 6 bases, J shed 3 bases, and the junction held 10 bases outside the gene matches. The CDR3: CASSQDRAGLYNEQFF. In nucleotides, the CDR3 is TGTGCCAGCAGCCAGGACAGGGCTGGACTCTACAATGAGCAGTTCTTC.

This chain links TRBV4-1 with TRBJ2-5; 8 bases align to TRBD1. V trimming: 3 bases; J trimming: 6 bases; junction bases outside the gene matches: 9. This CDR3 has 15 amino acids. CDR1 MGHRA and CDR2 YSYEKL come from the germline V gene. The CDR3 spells CASSQDDRGGKTQYF. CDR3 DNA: TGCGCCAGCAGCCAGGATGACAGGGGTGGTAAGACCCAGTACTTC.

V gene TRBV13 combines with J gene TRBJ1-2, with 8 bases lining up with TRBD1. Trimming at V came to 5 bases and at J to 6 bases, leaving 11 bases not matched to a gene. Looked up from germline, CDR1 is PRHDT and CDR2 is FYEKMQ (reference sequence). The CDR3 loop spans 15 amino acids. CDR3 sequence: CASSRAMGQADGYTF. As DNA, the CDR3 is TGTGCCAGCAGCCGCGCAATGGGACAGGCCGATGGCTACACCTTC.

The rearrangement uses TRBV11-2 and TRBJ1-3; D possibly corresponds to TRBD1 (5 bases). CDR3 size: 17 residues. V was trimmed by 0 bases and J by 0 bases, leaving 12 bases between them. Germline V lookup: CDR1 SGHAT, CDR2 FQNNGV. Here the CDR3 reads CASSLDRQLSSGNTIYF. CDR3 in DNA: TGTGCCAGCAGCTTAGACCGACAGTTAAGCTCTGGAAACACCATATATTTT.

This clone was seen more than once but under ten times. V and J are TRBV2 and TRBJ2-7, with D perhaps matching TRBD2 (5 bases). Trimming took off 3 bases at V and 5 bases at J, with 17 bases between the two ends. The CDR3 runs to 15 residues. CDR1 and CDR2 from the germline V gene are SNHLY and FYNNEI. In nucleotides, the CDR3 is TGTGCCAGCAGTGAGACTACCCAGTTCGTCCACGAGCAGTACTTC. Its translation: CASSETTQFVHEQYF.